This T cell receptor (beta chain) was captured by sequencing in a study of blood T cell repertoires in COVID-19. The CDR3 contains 12 residues. The germline gives CDR1 MNHEY, CDR2 SVGAGI. Losses at the gene ends were 6 bases for V and 8 bases for J; bases not matched to a gene: 6. Assay used: immunoSEQ multiplex PCR; TCRdb lists only in-frame clones, some missing. The top ten clones hold 1% of a sample with hundreds of thousands of clones, approximately 90% of them seen once. The TCR originated in a man younger than 35 who had recovered from COVID-19. The V and J genes are TRBV6-5 and TRBJ1-2; 7 bases line up with TRBD1. The sample consisted of PBMCs or T cells enriched from blood (not recorded which). The chain's CDR3 is CASSRQGWGYTF. The CDR3 DNA is TGTGCCAGCAGCAGACAGGGATGGGGCTACACCTTC.